This T cell receptor beta chain appears in the sequencing data of a study of T cell changes during pregnancy in multiple sclerosis. Losses at the gene ends were 5 bases for V and 5 bases for J; bases not matched to a gene: 7. The CDR3 extends over 14 amino acids. CDR1 is MNHEY, CDR2 SMNVEV, per germline (reference sequence). TCRdb keeps only in-frame clones here, not all; method: immunoSEQ multiplex PCR. The sample has under 60,000 clones, approximately 92% seen once. This clone was counted once. The receptor was derived from a female donor with multiple sclerosis, enrolled in a pregnancy study. Sequenced here: CD4+ T cells from peripheral blood mononuclear cells, sampled in the third trimester of pregnancy. This rearrangement joins TRBV27 to TRBJ2-3; TRBD1 matches 7 bases. The DNA of the CDR3 is TGTGCCAGCAGTAGAACAGGGACAGTAGATACGCAGTATTTT. This encodes CASSRTGTVDTQYF.